This T cell receptor beta chain was sequenced in a study of T cell responses to AZD1222 COVID-19 vaccine. The method was immunoSEQ multiplex PCR; TCRdb's version includes in-frame clones alone and lacks a portion of them. The data show about 150,000 clones, approximately 92% seen once. This clone was recorded only once. The sequence derives from an adult who received the AZD1222 COVID-19 vaccine. The sequences come from peripheral blood, collected 28 days after the second AZD1222 dose.

The CDR3 sequence is CSVDDRGSSSYNEQFF. The CDR3 bases are TGCAGCGTTGATGATCGCGGATCGAGCTCCTACAATGAGCAGTTCTTC. The gene calls are TRBV29-1 and TRBJ2-1; D is ambiguous. V lost 3 bases and J lost 0, with 15 bases in between. This CDR3 spans 16 amino acids. The germline gives CDR1 SQVTM, CDR2 ANQGSEA.